Listed below are T cell receptor beta chains from one sample, sequenced in a study of regulatory T cells in long-lasting Graves disease. TCRdb ran MiXCR on the multiplex PCR reads and lists one entry per CDR3 protein. There are roughly 400,000 distinct CDR3 sequences in the sample; about 20% occur only once, and less than 25% lies in the top ten. This sample comprised peripheral blood mononuclear cells (PBMCs), obtained when the disease was refractory, from a patient treated with antithyroid drugs. These receptors were taken from a female donor with Graves disease. The CDR3 runs from the conserved cysteine through the conserved F or W. The D gene is left open where the match is weak. Some rows mark clone size as missing; the rest say once, few, many or name a class of expanded clone.

J gene: TRBJ1-2
V gene: TRBV6-1
clone size: many
D gene: NA
CDR3 DNA: TGTGCCAGCAGGAAGGAGACCTCCTTCTATGGCTACACCTTC
CDR3 protein: CASRKETSFYGYTF

J gene: TRBJ1-1
V gene: TRBV14
clone size: NA
D gene: NA
CDR3 DNA: TGTGCCAGCAGACAGCAGGGGATGTACACTGAAGCTTTCTTT
CDR3 protein: CASRQQGMYTEAFF

J gene: TRBJ2-7
V gene: TRBV7-9
clone size: NA
D gene: NA
CDR3 DNA: TGTGCCAGCAGCTTAATGGACTCAAAGAGGAACTACGAGCAGTACTTC
CDR3 protein: CASSLMDSKRNYEQYF

J gene: TRBJ2-7
V gene: TRBV28
clone size: many
D gene: NA
CDR3 DNA: TGTGCCAGCAGTAAAGACTTGCTCTACGAGCAGTACTTC
CDR3 protein: CASSKDLLYEQYF

J gene: TRBJ1-1
V gene: TRBV19
clone size: NA
D gene: NA
CDR3 DNA: TGTGCCAGTAGTGTTACGGGACAAACTGAAGCTTTCTTT
CDR3 protein: CASSVTGQTEAFF

J gene: TRBJ1-1
V gene: TRBV29-1
clone size: few
D gene: TRBD1
CDR3 DNA: TGCAGCGTTGTTGTGGTTGACAGGGCCACTGAAGCTTTCTTT
CDR3 protein: CSVVVVDRATEAFF

J gene: TRBJ2-5
V gene: TRBV2
clone size: many
D gene: NA
CDR3 DNA: TGTGCCACCCAAAGAGGTCTCCAAGAGACCCAGTACTTC
CDR3 protein: CATQRGLQETQYF

J gene: TRBJ1-5
V gene: TRBV28
clone size: many
D gene: NA
CDR3 DNA: TGTGCCAGCAGTTTCATAGGGGTGGGAAATCAGCCCCAGCATTTT
CDR3 protein: CASSFIGVGNQPQHF

J gene: TRBJ2-7
V gene: TRBV7-9
clone size: NA
D gene: TRBD2
CDR3 DNA: TGTGCCAGCAGCCCAGGGACTAGCGGGAGTGGGGCCTACGAGCAGTACTTC
CDR3 protein: CASSPGTSGSGAYEQYF

J gene: TRBJ2-2
V gene: TRBV6-2/TRBV6-3
clone size: few
D gene: TRBD1
CDR3 DNA: TGTGCCAGCAGTTACGGACAGGGGAAGGGCACCGGGGAGCTGTTTTTT
CDR3 protein: CASSYGQGKGTGELFF

J gene: TRBJ2-7
V gene: TRBV12-3/TRBV12-4
clone size: many
D gene: NA
CDR3 DNA: TGTGCCAGCAGTCCCGGCCGTAGATCCTACGAGCAGTACTTC
CDR3 protein: CASSPGRRSYEQYF

J gene: TRBJ2-7
V gene: TRBV11-2
clone size: NA
D gene: NA
CDR3 DNA: TGTGCCAGCAGCTTAGATCCGGGATACGAGCAGTACTTC
CDR3 protein: CASSLDPGYEQYF

J gene: TRBJ1-5
V gene: TRBV12-3/TRBV12-4
clone size: NA
D gene: NA
CDR3 DNA: TGTGCCAGCAGGAAAGGATGGAGCAGTCAGCCCCAGCATTTT
CDR3 protein: CASRKGWSSQPQHF

J gene: TRBJ2-7
V gene: TRBV2
clone size: many
D gene: NA
CDR3 DNA: TGTGCCAGCAGGTATACCTCCTACGAGCAGTACTTC
CDR3 protein: CASRYTSYEQYF

J gene: TRBJ2-5
V gene: TRBV11-2
clone size: many
D gene: TRBD2
CDR3 DNA: TGTGCCAGCAGCCCCGTTAGCGGGAGGGCCCCGGAGACCCAGTACTTC
CDR3 protein: CASSPVSGRAPETQYF

J gene: TRBJ2-2
V gene: TRBV6-1
clone size: NA
D gene: TRBD2
CDR3 DNA: TGTGCCAGCAAAACCCCACTAGCGGGGGTAGCCCTAACGAACACCGGGGAGCTGTTTTTT
CDR3 protein: CASKTPLAGVALTNTGELFF